This is a list of T cell receptor beta chains from one sample in a study of T cells after posttransplantation cyclophosphamide. The method was immunoSEQ multiplex PCR; TCRdb's version includes in-frame clones alone and lacks a portion of them. In total the sample includes about 500 clones, none of them seen once. This specimen consisted of PBMCs, obtained 32 days after allogeneic stem cell transplant with posttransplant cyclophosphamide. The receptor source for this set is a male patient in his 30s who received an allogeneic stem cell transplant from a related donor, was CMV-positive, and had acute GVHD only. Some T cells may be transferred from the graft donor. Each CDR3 is given with its conserved first and last residue. Fields, in order: clone size, V gene, J gene, D gene, CDR3 length, CDR3 DNA, CDR3 protein. D genes are given only for firm matches. Size values are once, few and many counts, or a class for expanded clones, and some rows have none.

few	TRBV7-9	TRBJ2-2	TRBD2	18	TGTGCCAGCAGCTCTGGACTAGCGGGGGGGCCTGGGCCCGGGGAGCTGTTTTTT	CASSSGLAGGPGPGELFF
medium-sized	TRBV12-5	TRBJ1-3	-	14	TGTGCTAGTGCCGAACAGGGTTCTGGAAACACCATATATTTT	CASAEQGSGNTIYF
medium-sized	TRBV6-2/TRBV6-3	TRBJ1-6	TRBD1	13	TGTGCCAGCCGACTGGGACAGTATTCACCCCTCCACTTT	CASRLGQYSPLHF
large	TRBV6-6	TRBJ2-1	-	13	TGTGCCAGCAGATCGAGCGATGGCAATGAGCAGTTCTTC	CASRSSDGNEQFF
few	TRBV19	TRBJ1-5	-	11	TGTGCCAGTAGTTCTACCGGGCCCCAGCATTTT	CASSSTGPQHF
-	TRBV4-3	TRBJ2-5	-	16	TGCGCCAGCAGCCAAGAGGAAGGCGGGGGCTCGGAAACCCAGTACTTC	CASSQEEGGGSETQYF
medium-sized	TRBV6-5	TRBJ1-5	-	15	TGTGCCAGCAGTTACTCAGGGGGTTTTAATCAGCCCCAGCATTTT	CASSYSGGFNQPQHF
medium-sized	TRBV7-9	TRBJ2-1	-	15	TGTGCCAGCAGCCCACCGATCTCCTACGGCAATGAGCAGTTCTTC	CASSPPISYGNEQFF
medium-sized	TRBV6-5	TRBJ2-1	TRBD2	14	TGTGCCACCCGGGGCGGGGGGATCTACAATGAGCAGTTCTTC	CATRGGGIYNEQFF
medium-sized	TRBV12-3/TRBV12-4	TRBJ1-3	TRBD1	14	TGTGCCAGCAGTTTCAACAGGGGCGGAAACACCATATATTTT	CASSFNRGGNTIYF
medium-sized	TRBV7-2	TRBJ1-1	-	15	TGTGCCAGCAGCATTTACAGAGGCCCGAACACTGAAGCTTTCTTT	CASSIYRGPNTEAFF
-	TRBV7-9	TRBJ1-6	TRBD1	17	TGTGCCAGCAGCTTCATGGACTGGACAGGGGGTAATTCACCCCTCCACTTT	CASSFMDWTGGNSPLHF
medium-sized	TRBV6-5	TRBJ1-2	-	11	TGTGCCAGCAGTTACGGACTAAGCTACACCTTC	CASSYGLSYTF
medium-sized	TRBV18	TRBJ2-3	-	16	TGTGCCAGCTCGTTCTACAGGGAGGGAGGGACGGATACGCAGTATTTT	CASSFYREGGTDTQYF
large	TRBV7-9	TRBJ2-3	-	15	TGTGCCAGCAGCCCACCGACGGGGGAGAGGGATACGCAGTATTTT	CASSPPTGERDTQYF
medium-sized	TRBV4-3	TRBJ1-1	-	14	TGCGCCAGCAGCCAAGATACAGCGGGGACTGAAGCTTTCTTT	CASSQDTAGTEAFF
medium-sized	TRBV7-9	TRBJ1-2	-	15	TGTGCCAGCAGCTTATCGGACTTGGGCAACTATGGCTACACCTTC	CASSLSDLGNYGYTF
large	TRBV4-3	TRBJ2-1	-	13	TGCGCCAGCAGCCTAAGTCCTTTGCGTGAGCAGTTCTTC	CASSLSPLREQFF